The present TCR beta chain was sequenced within a study of cytomegalovirus exposure and HLA in healthy donors. Though nominally healthy at sampling, donors likely had unrecorded immune exposures. PCR was performed using 60 Vbeta and 13 Jbeta primers. The repertoire was sequenced with immunoSEQ multiplex PCR; TCRdb's copy has only in-frame clones and lacks some. Here the sample spans some 170,000 clones, approximately 80% being singletons. The CDR3 spans 15 residues. Looked up from germline, CDR1 is LGHNA and CDR2 is YSLEER. Trimming took 5 bases from V and 1 from J, leaving 14 bases between them. The chain joins TRBV4-3 to TRBJ2-5, with D perhaps TRBD2 (5 bases). The sequence derives from a woman in her 30s in good health and CMV-seropositive. The sequencing sample was made of PBMCs. The CDR3 DNA follows: TGCGCCAGCAGCGTCAGCGGCGCCCCCCAAGAGACCCAGTACTTC. Protein sequence: CASSVSGAPQETQYF.